Following are 24 T cell receptor beta chains from one sample sequenced in a study of response to subunit inactivated influenza vaccine. TCRdb analysed the RT-PCR reads with MiXCR anew, one entry per CDR3 protein. The table has fewer than 750,000 distinct CDR3 sequences, 14% seen once. The source was PBMCs from blood, collected approximately 13 days after vaccination. These receptor sequences come from a man in his fifties who received an inactivated influenza vaccine.

V usage is TRBV9 and J usage is TRBJ2-3; TRBD2 aligns across 16 bases. The CDR3 length is 18 residues. In germline, CDR1 is SGDLS, CDR2 YYNGEE. V lost 3 bases and J lost 1; bases outside the gene matches: 5. The CDR3 here is CASSAGLAGGYGTDTQYF. In DNA, the CDR3 is TGTGCCAGCAGCGCGGGACTAGCGGGGGGGTATGGCACAGATACGCAGTATTTT.

The chain carries TRBV5-6 and TRBJ2-5, with D possibly being TRBD1 (5 bases). CDR1 SGHDT and CDR2 YYEEEE come from the germline V gene. V lost 0 bases, J lost 5 bases, and 11 bases lay in between. This CDR3 has 14 residues. The CDR3, as DNA: TGTGCCAGCAGCTTGGGAGGCAGGGTGGAGACCCAGTACTTC. It yields the protein CASSLGGRVETQYF.

J is TRBJ2-7 and V is TRBV24-1, with D maybe TRBD1 (6 bases). This CDR3 is built from 15 residues. Germline CDR1 and CDR2: KGHDR and SFDVKD. Trimming took off 4 bases at V and 6 bases at J, with 18 bases between the two ends. The CDR3 reads CATSDGRDVRGEQYF. CDR3 DNA: TGTGCCACCAGTGACGGACGGGACGTCAGGGGCGAGCAGTACTTC.

A note on this clonotype: A junction boundary mismatches the germline segment, possibly from a read error. This chain joins TRBV7-9 and TRBJ2-7, with D tentatively TRBD1 or TRBD2 (6 bases each). The CDR3 is 15 residues long. The germline gives CDR1 SEHNR, CDR2 FQNEAQ (reference sequence). The CDR3 sequence is CAGSLGGLVSYEQYF. The CDR3 DNA sequence: TGTGCCGGCAGCTTAGGGGGACTTGTCTCCTACGAGCAGTACTTC.

This clonotype was found a few times. The chain recombines TRBV30 with TRBJ2-1, with TRBD1 identical over 9 bases. The V segment lost 3 bases and the J segment 2 bases; nucleotides outside the gene matches: 5. This CDR3 spans 15 amino acids. Germline values: CDR1 GTSNPN, CDR2 SVGIG (reference sequence). The CDR3 loop is CAWRGTGGAYNEQFF. Here the CDR3 DNA reads TGTGCCTGGAGAGGTACAGGGGGCGCCTACAATGAGCAGTTCTTC.

This clonotype was seen at least ten times. The chain links TRBV6-1 to TRBJ2-7; D is possibly TRBD1 or TRBD2 (5 bases each). Germline-derived CDR1 and CDR2 are MNHNS and SASEGT. Trimming stripped 7 bases from V and 0 bases from J, with 10 bases between. This CDR3 has 13 amino acids. The CDR3 nucleotides read TGTGCCAGCACGGGGCGGAACTCCTACGAGCAGTACTTC. It codes for CASTGRNSYEQYF.

For this clonotype: Given the absence of the conserved phenylalanine or tryptophan at the CDR3 end, a read error is likely. In DNA, the CDR3 is TGTGCCAGCAGTTTTAACGAAAATGAGCAGTTCCTC. Its translation: CASSFNENEQFL. This chain joins TRBV11-1 and TRBJ2-1; D remains unclear. This CDR3 is 12 amino acids long. The germline gives CDR1 SGHAT, CDR2 FQDESV (reference sequence). V lost 6 bases and J lost 7, with 10 bases in between.

The chain has TRBV11-2 and TRBJ2-2; TRBD1 might be the D (6 bases). The CDR3 length is 17 residues. Germline V gives CDR1 SGHAT, CDR2 FQNNGV. Trimming shortened V by 1 base and J by 5 bases, and 17 bases separated the two germline ends. CDR3 amino acids: CASSLAPHLQGTGELFF. The DNA for the CDR3 is TGTGCCAGCAGCTTAGCCCCGCACCTACAGGGTACCGGGGAGCTGTTTTTT.

The CDR3 nucleotides are TGCAGTGCACCTCTAGCGGGAGTGTACGAGCAGTACTTC. Translating gives CSAPLAGVYEQYF. The genes are TRBV20-1 and TRBJ2-7; 10 nucleotides agree with TRBD2. The CDR3 is 13 amino acids. The V gene end was trimmed by 6 bases and the J gene end by 4 bases; junction bases not matched to a gene: 6. Germline V gene data show CDR1 as DFQATT and CDR2 as SNEGSKA (reference sequence).

The V and J genes are TRBV9 and TRBJ2-5; 8 bases are a match to TRBD2. Germline V gene sequence: CDR1 SGDLS, CDR2 YYNGEE. The CDR3 consists of 16 residues. Trimming took 0 bases from V and 4 from J; bases not matched to a gene: 8. The CDR3 region has the DNA TGTGCCAGCAGCGTAGGACCCCGGGGGGGGAGAGAGACCCAGTACTTC. This sequence encodes CASSVGPRGGRETQYF.

In this sample, this clonotype turned up a few times. The chain recombines TRBV6-2 or TRBV6-3 with TRBJ2-1; D may match TRBD1 or TRBD2 (5 bases each). V lost 8 bases and J 9 bases, leaving 20 bases between the germline ends. Germline CDR1 and CDR2: MNHEY and SVGEGT. The CDR3 contains 14 residues. The CDR3 loop reads CASLRGTPSGEQFF. The CDR3 nucleotides are TGTGCCAGCCTTCGTGGGACGCCGTCAGGTGAGCAGTTCTTC.

In its sample, this clonotype was seen many times. CDR3 in amino acids: CASRPGQGNTGELFF. The CDR3 DNA sequence: TGTGCCAGCAGACCGGGACAGGGAAACACCGGGGAGCTGTTTTTT. The J gene is TRBJ2-2, the V gene TRBV12-3 or TRBV12-4, with 9 bases fitting TRBD1. The CDR3 runs to 15 residues. V was clipped by 6 bases and J by 2 bases; unmatched bases: 4.

CDR3 bases: TGCGCCAGCAGCGCGGGACAGGGGGTCCAAGAGACCCAGTTCTTC. Translated, it gives CASSAGQGVQETQFF. The V gene is TRBV5-1, the J gene TRBJ2-5, with 11 bases matching TRBD1. The J call may be mistaken, given a closer DNA end match to TRBJ2-1. CDR3 length equals 15 residues. The germline gives CDR1 SGHRS, CDR2 YFSETQ.

A few counts support this clonotype. The J gene is TRBJ1-6, the V gene TRBV7-2; D is undetermined. The CDR3 is made up of 15 amino acids. The V end was cut by 3 bases, the J end by 10 bases, with 16 bases between. CDR1 and CDR2 from the germline V gene are SGHTA and FQGNSA. CDR3 nucleotides: TGTGCCAGCAGCTTGGAGCTACTGTCACACTCACCCCTCCACTTT. Encoded protein: CASSLELLSHSPLHF.

The V and J genes are TRBV7-2 and TRBJ2-7; 12 bases fit TRBD2. CDR1 is SGHTA, CDR2 FQGNSA, per germline. Trimming cost V 2 bases and J 7 bases; bases outside gene matches: 6. This CDR3 contains 15 residues. CDR3 sequence: CASSLSGLAGREQYF. The CDR3 region has the DNA TGTGCCAGCAGCTTAAGTGGACTAGCGGGACGGGAGCAGTACTTC.

This sequence joins TRBV27 and TRBJ2-7, with 9 bases identical to TRBD2. Germline V gives CDR1 MNHEY, CDR2 SMNVEV (reference sequence). The V segment lost 8 bases and the J segment 4 bases; nucleotides outside the gene matches: 9. The CDR3 is 14 amino acids. In DNA form, the CDR3 reads TGTGCCAGCTCCGAGGTAGCGGGAGCTTACGAGCAGTACTTC. Its translation: CASSEVAGAYEQYF.

The sample holds a few counts of this clonotype. The chain is built from TRBV11-1 and TRBJ1-1; D not resolved. Trimming took off 4 bases at V and 4 bases at J, with 7 bases between the two ends. CDR3 size: 12 residues. Germline V gene lookup returns CDR1 SGHAT and CDR2 FQDESV (reference sequence). CDR3 amino acids: CASSSRTTEAFF. The CDR3 DNA sequence: TGTGCCAGCAGCTCTAGAACCACTGAAGCTTTCTTT.

The chain carries TRBV10-3 and TRBJ2-7; the D gene is possibly TRBD2 (7 bases). V was shortened by 3 bases and J by 1 base, with 13 bases between the two germline ends. CDR1 is ENHRY and CDR2 is SYGVKD in the germline V gene. The CDR3 loop spans 15 amino acids. CDR3 sequence: CAISDAGEGSYEQYF. Written as DNA, the CDR3 is TGTGCCATCAGTGATGCAGGGGAGGGGTCCTACGAGCAGTACTTC.

V is TRBV6-1 and J is TRBJ2-7; tentatively, D is TRBD1 (6 bases). The CDR3 loop spans 14 amino acids. Germline-derived CDR1 and CDR2 are MNHNS and SASEGT. The ends were cut back, 9 bases at V and 6 bases at J, with 21 bases in the middle. CDR3 region: CASSSGDIPSEQYF. The CDR3 region has the DNA TGTGCCAGTTCGTCAGGGGACATCCCCTCCGAGCAGTACTTC.

The chain employs TRBV7-9 and TRBJ2-5; 7 nucleotides line up with TRBD1. The CDR3 has 15 amino acids. In germline, CDR1 is SEHNR, CDR2 FQNEAQ (reference sequence). Trimming removed 4 bases from V and 4 bases from J; junction bases left unmatched: 9. This CDR3 reads CASSSAGGRGETQYF. The CDR3 nucleotides read TGTGCCAGCAGCTCTGCAGGGGGAAGGGGAGAGACCCAGTACTTC.

J is TRBJ2-7 and V is TRBV12-3 or TRBV12-4; TRBD1 might be the D (6 bases). Trimming shortened V by 4 bases and J by 4 bases, and 14 bases separated the two germline ends. The CDR3 loop spans 14 amino acids. The CDR3 sequence is CASSWVGQVYEQYF. The CDR3 nucleotides are TGTGCCAGCAGTTGGGTGGGACAAGTATACGAGCAGTACTTC.

The sample holds a few counts of this clonotype. The chain links TRBV7-2 to TRBJ2-7; D gene ambiguous. The V end was cut by 0 bases, the J end by 0 bases, with 6 bases between. CDR1 is SGHTA and CDR2 is FQGNSA in the germline V gene. The CDR3 has 14 amino acids. Here the CDR3 DNA reads TGTGCCAGCAGCTTAGCGCGACTCTCCTACGAGCAGTACTTC. Residues: CASSLARLSYEQYF.

This clonotype has only a few counts. The chain recombines TRBV28 with TRBJ2-1, with 8 nucleotides matching TRBD1. This CDR3 comprises 18 residues. The V gene end was trimmed by 4 bases and the J gene end by 4 bases; junction bases not matched to a gene: 15. CDR1 is MDHEN and CDR2 is SYDVKM in the germline V gene. CDR3 region: CASSSRKRTGWRYNEQFF. CDR3 DNA: TGTGCCAGCAGTTCGCGTAAAAGGACAGGGTGGAGATACAATGAGCAGTTCTTC.

The table lists this clonotype with a few counts. J is TRBJ1-1 and V is TRBV29-1; TRBD1 matches at 8 bases. After removal of 7 bases from V and 8 bases from J, the junction contained 9 bases not matched to a gene. From germline, CDR1 is SQVTM and CDR2 ANQGSEA. The CDR3 runs 12 residues. In nucleotides, the CDR3 is TGCAGCGCCAGGACAGGGAAAGGAGAAGCTTTCTTT. Its protein is CSARTGKGEAFF.